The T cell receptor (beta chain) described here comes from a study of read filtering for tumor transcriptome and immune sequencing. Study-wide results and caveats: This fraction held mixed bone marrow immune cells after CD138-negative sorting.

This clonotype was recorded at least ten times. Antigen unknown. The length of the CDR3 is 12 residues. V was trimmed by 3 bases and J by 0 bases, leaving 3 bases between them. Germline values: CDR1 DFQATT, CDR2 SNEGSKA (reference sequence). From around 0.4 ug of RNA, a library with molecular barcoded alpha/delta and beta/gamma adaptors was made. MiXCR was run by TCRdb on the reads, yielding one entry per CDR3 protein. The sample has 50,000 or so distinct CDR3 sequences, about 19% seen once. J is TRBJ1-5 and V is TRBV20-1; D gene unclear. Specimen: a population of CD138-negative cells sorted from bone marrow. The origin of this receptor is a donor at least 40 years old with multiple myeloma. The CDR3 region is CSASPSNQPQHF. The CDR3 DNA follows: TGCAGTGCTAGCCCTAGCAATCAGCCCCAGCATTTT.